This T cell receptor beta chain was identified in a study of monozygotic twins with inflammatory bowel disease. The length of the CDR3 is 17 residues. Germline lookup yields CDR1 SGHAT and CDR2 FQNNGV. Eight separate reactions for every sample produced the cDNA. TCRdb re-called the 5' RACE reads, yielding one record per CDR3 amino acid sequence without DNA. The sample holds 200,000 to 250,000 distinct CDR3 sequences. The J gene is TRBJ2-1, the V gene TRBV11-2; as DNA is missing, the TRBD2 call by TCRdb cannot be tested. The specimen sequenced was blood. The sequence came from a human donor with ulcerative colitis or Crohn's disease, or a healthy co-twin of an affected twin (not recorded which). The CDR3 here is CASSLGGGLAVYNEQFF.